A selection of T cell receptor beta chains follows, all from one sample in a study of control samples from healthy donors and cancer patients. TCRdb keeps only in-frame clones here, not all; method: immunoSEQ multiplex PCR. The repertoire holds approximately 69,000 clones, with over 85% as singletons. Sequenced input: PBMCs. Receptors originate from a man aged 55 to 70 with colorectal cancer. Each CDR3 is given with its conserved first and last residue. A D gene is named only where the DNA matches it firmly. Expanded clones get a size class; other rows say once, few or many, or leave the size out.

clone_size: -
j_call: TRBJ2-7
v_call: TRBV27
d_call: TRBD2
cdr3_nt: TGTGCCAGCAGCACTAGCGGGGGAACTATCTACGAGCAGTACTTC
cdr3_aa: CASSTSGGTIYEQYF

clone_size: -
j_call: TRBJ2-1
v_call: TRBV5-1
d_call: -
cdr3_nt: TGCGCCAGCAGCCCCGGGAGCTCCTACAATGAGCAGTTCTTC
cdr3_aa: CASSPGSSYNEQFF

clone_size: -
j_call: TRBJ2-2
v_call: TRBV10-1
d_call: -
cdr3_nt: TGCGCCAGCAGTGAGGGGACCGGGGAGCTGTTTTTT
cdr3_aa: CASSEGTGELFF

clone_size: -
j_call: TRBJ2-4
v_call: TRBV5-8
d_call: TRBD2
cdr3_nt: TGTGCCAGCAGCCCAGGACTAGCGGGGCCTAAAAACATTCAGTACTTC
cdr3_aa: CASSPGLAGPKNIQYF

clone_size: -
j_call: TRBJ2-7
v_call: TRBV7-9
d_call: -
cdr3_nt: TGTGCCAGCAGCCTAGGGGGGCTCTCCGAGCAGTACTTC
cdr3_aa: CASSLGGLSEQYF

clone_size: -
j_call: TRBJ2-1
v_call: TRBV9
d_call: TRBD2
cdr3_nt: TGTGCCAGCGGCGTAGTGGCTAGCGGGGACAATGAGCAGTTCTTC
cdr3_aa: CASGVVASGDNEQFF

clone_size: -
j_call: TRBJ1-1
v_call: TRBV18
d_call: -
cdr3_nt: TGTGCCAGCTCACCAGGGGGGGGAGGTAACACTGAAGCTTTCTTT
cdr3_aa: CASSPGGGGNTEAFF

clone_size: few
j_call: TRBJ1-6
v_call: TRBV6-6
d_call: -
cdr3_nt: TGTGCCAGCAGAAACCCCGGTAGGGGAAATTCACCCCTCCACTTT
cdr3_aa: CASRNPGRGNSPLHF

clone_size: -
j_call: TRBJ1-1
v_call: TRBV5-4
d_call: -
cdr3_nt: TGTGCCAGCAGCTTGACCCCTGACCCCTGGACTGAAGCTTTCTTT
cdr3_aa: CASSLTPDPWTEAFF

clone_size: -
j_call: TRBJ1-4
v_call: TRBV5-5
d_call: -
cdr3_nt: TGTGCCAGCAGCTTTGACCGGCCGGGTGAAAAACTGTTTTTT
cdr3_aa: CASSFDRPGEKLFF

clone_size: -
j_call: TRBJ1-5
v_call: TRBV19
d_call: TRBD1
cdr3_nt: TGTGCCAGTAGTATCGGGACAGGGCCTTTCAATCAGCCCCAGCATTTT
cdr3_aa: CASSIGTGPFNQPQHF

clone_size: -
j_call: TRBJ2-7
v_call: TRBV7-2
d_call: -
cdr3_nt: TGTGCCAGCAGTAGACAGGATTCCTACGAGCAGTACTTC
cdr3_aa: CASSRQDSYEQYF

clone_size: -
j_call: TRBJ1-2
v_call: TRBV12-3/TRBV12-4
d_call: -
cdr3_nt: TGTGCCAGCAGTTTACGGTCCGCGGATGTAGCCTTC
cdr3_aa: CASSLRSADVAF

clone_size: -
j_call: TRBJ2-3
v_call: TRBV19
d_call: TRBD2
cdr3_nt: TGTGCCAGTAGGCGTGCGGGGGGGGGAGATACGCAGTATTTT
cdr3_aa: CASRRAGGGDTQYF

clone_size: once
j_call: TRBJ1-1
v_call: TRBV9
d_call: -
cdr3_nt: TGTGCCAGCAGCGTAGACCACCAGTTTAACACTGAAGCTTTCTTT
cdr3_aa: CASSVDHQFNTEAFF

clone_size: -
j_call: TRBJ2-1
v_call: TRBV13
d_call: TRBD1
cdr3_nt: TGTGCCAGCAGCTCTCCTGACAGGGGAGACAATGAGCAGTTCTTC
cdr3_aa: CASSSPDRGDNEQFF

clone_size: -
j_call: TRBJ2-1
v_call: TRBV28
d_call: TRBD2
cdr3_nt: TGTGCCAGCAGCACCGTCCCGGGTGGGGAGGGCAATGAGCAGTTCTTC
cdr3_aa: CASSTVPGGEGNEQFF

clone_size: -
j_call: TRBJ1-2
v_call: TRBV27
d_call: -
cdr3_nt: TGTGCCAGCAGTCTCTCCAGGGTCTCCTATGGCTACACCTTC
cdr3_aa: CASSLSRVSYGYTF

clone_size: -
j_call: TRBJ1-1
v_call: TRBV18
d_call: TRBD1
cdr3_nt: TGTGCCAGCTCAGGACAGGGGGCAGAAGCTTTCTTT
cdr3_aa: CASSGQGAEAFF

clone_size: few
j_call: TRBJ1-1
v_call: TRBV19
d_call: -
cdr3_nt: TGTGCCAGTAGTATGTGGGGGCTGACTGAAGCTTTCTTT
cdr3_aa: CASSMWGLTEAFF

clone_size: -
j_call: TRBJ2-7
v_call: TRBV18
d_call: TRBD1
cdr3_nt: TGTGCCAGCCGCCGGGACAGCTCCTACGAGCAGTACTTC
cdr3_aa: CASRRDSSYEQYF

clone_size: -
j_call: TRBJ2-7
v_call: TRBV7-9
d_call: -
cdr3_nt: TGTGCCAGCAGCTTAGGGACAGCCTACGAGCAGTACTTC
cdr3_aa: CASSLGTAYEQYF

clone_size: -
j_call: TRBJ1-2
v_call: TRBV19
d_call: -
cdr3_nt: TGTGCCAGTAGTCTTTCACAGAGATCTAACTATGGCTACACCTTC
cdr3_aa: CASSLSQRSNYGYTF

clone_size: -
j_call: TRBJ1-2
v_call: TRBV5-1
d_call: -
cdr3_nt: TGCGCCAGCAGCCCGTTGGATTCCGGCTACACCTTC
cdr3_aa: CASSPLDSGYTF

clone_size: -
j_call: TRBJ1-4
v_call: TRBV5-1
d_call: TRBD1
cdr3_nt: TGCGCCAGCAGCCCCGGGACAGGGTTAACTAATGAAAAACTGTTTTTT
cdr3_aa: CASSPGTGLTNEKLFF

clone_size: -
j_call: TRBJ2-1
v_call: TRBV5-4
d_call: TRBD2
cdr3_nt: TGTGCCAGCAGCGAAAGCGGGGGGGCCAGTAATGAGCAGTTCTTC
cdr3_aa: CASSESGGASNEQFF

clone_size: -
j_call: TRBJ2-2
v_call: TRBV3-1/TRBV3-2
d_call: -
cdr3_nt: TGTGCCAGCAGCCAAGATAGGTTGGAAGGCAAAAACACCGGGGAGCTGTTTTTT
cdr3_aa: CASSQDRLEGKNTGELFF

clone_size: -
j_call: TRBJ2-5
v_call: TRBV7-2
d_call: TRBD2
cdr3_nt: TGTGCCAGCAGCCCCTGGGGAGCGGGGGGGCAAGAGACCCAGTACTTC
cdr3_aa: CASSPWGAGGQETQYF

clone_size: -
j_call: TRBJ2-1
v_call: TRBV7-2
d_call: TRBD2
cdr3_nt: TGTGCCAGCAGCTTTAGCGGGGGGGCGGCGTACAATGAGCAGTTCTTC
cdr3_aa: CASSFSGGAAYNEQFF

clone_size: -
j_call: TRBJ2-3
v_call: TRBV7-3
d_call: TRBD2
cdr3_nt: TGTGCCAGCAGCTCGAGCGGGGGAAGCACAGATACGCAGTATTTT
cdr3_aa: CASSSSGGSTDTQYF

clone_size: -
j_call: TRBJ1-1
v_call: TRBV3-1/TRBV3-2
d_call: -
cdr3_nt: TGTGCCAGCAGCCAAGAGGGCAGCCCTACCGAAGCTTTCTTT
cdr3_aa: CASSQEGSPTEAFF

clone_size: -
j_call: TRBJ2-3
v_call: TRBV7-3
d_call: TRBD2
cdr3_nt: TGTGCCAGCAGCTTGTCTAGCGGGGCCACAGATACGCAGTATTTT
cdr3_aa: CASSLSSGATDTQYF

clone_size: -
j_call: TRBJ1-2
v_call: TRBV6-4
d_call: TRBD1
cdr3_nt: TGTGCCAGCAGTGAAAACCAGGGGGTGTATGGCTACACCTTC
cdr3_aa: CASSENQGVYGYTF

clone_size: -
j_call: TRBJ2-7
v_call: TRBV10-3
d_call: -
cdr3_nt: TGTGCCATCAGCCACAGGGAGTCCTACGAGCAGTACTTC
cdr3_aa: CAISHRESYEQYF

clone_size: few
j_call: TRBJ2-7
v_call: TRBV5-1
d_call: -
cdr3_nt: TGCGCCAGCAGCTTGGTAGTCCAGCCCTACGAGCAGTACTTC
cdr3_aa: CASSLVVQPYEQYF

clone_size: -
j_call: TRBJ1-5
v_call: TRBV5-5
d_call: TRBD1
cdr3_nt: TGTGCCAGCAGCATGACAGGGGGCGGAATGGGCAATCAGCCCCAGCATTTT
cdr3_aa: CASSMTGGGMGNQPQHF